This T cell receptor beta chain was sequenced during a study of blood T cell repertoires in COVID-19 (dated by TCRdb to the early 2020s). In terms of the full investigation: Samples from collaborators originated in the United States, Italy and Spain and spanned both the acute and convalescent phases of COVID-19. Nearly every sample came with metadata listing a de-identified subject ID, COVID-19 status, age in years and sex. The dataset comprised deeply sampled blood TCRbeta repertoires from subjects exposed to, actively infected with, or recovered from COVID-19. The samples were drawn from the first 160 participants of the ongoing ImmuneRACE study and from 1,254 subjects provided by 6 global collaborators. The repertoires were released in a freely available public database meant as a resource for research on the immune response to SARS-CoV-2. The prospective study material was composed of cDNA or gDNA derived from T cells, B-cell-depleted T cells, or PBMCs. Where available, HLA class I and class II types were obtained from metadata supplied by the sample provider rather than from assay-based typing.

TCRbeta CDR3 regions were amplified from genomic DNA using the immunoSEQ Assay, a bias-controlled multiplex PCR. As for how the authors treated the data: Nucleated cell counts per sample were estimated from amplification of reference gene primers within the assay. To quantify the absolute abundance of each unique TCRbeta CDR3 rearrangement, sequence reads were collapsed and filtered. For each sample, productive Simpson clonality was calculated by taking the square root of Simpson's diversity index across productive rearrangements. Held by TCRdb, this immuneACCESS table contains in-frame sequences only and omits some clones. Under half of the omission traces to an unresolved V gene where checked; the cause of the rest is unknown. That table gives V, J and clone size, and the DNA gave D and trimming. The sample table records some 160,000 clones; under 95% of these occur just once. About 2% of the sample is held by the ten biggest clonotypes.

Collaborating institutions collected whole blood in K2EDTA tubes following their own protocols. For TCRbeta analysis, collaborators shipped samples as frozen whole blood, isolated PBMCs, or DNA extracted from either of those sample types. In the germline V gene, CDR1 corresponds to SGHTS and CDR2 to YDEGEE. Compared with germline, V lacks 4 bases and J lacks 1 base; bases without a gene match: 3. Including cysteine and phenylalanine, the CDR3 has 16 amino acids. Only the CDR3 part of the read is kept: 48 bases, read in frame from the first base. Regarding this clone: The clone's antigen remains unknown. The sample holds no much larger clone one base away, and base qualities are not on file.

General findings and caveats noted by the study authors: The quantity of clinical and demographic metadata differed by source and by participant and was supplied without curation.

This receptor was taken from a man between 18 and 35 years old with acute or convalescent COVID-19. Recombination connected TRBV5-8 to TRBJ2-2, with 11 bases in between that match TRBD2. The sequenced sample consisted of peripheral blood. The DNA sequence reads TGTGCCAGCAGCCCAGGACTAGCGGGGAACACCGGGGAGCTGTTTTTT. Translated, this is CASSPGLAGNTGELFF.